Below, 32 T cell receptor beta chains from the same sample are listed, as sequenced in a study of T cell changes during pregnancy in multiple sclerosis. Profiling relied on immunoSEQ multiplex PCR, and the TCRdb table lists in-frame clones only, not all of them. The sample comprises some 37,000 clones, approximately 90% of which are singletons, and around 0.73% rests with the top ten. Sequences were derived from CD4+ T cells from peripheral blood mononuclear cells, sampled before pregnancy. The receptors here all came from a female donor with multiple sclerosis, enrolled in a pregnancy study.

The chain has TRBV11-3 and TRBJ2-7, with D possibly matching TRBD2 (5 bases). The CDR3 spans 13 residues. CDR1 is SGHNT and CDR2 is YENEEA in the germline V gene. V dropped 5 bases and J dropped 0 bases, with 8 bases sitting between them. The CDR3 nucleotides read TGTGCCAGCAGCGAGGGTGTCTCCTACGAGCAGTACTTC. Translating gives CASSEGVSYEQYF.

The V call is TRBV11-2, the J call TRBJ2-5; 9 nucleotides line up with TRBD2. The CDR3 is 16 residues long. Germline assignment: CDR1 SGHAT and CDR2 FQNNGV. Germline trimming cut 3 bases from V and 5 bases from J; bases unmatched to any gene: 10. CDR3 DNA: TGTGCCAGCAGCTTCTTAGCGGGAGCGGTACGGGAGACCCAGTACTTC. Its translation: CASSFLAGAVRETQYF.

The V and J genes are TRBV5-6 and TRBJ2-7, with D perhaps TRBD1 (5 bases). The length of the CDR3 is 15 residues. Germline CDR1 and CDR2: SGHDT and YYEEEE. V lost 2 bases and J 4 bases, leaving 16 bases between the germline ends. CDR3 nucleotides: TGTGCCAGCAGCTTCAGGCAGGGTCAGATTTACGAGCAGTACTTC. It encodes CASSFRQGQIYEQYF.

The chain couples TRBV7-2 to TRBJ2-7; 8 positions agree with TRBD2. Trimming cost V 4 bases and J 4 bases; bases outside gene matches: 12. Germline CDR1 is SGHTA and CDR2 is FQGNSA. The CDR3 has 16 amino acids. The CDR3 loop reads CASSSTGGRPIYEQYF. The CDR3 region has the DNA TGTGCCAGCAGCTCCACGGGGGGGAGGCCAATTTACGAGCAGTACTTC.

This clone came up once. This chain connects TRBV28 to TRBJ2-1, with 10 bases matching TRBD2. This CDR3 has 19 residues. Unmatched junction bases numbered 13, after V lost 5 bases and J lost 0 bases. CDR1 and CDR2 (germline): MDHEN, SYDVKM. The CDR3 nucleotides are TGTGCCAGCAGTCCCCTCGAGCGGGAGGGTTTTATCTCCTACAATGAGCAGTTCTTC. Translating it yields CASSPLEREGFISYNEQFF. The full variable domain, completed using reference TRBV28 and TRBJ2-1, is DVKVTQSSRYLVKRTGEKVFLECVQDMDHENMFWYRQDPGLGLRLIYFSYDVKMKEKGDIPEGYSVSREKKERFSLILESASTNQTSMYLCASSPLEREGFISYNEQFFGPGTRLTVL.

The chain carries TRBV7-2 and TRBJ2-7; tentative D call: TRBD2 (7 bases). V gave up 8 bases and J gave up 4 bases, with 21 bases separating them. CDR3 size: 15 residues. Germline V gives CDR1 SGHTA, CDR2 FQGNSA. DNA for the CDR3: TGTGCCAGCTCTCAGAGTTGGGGAGGGGGTTACGAGCAGTACTTC. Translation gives CASSQSWGGGYEQYF.

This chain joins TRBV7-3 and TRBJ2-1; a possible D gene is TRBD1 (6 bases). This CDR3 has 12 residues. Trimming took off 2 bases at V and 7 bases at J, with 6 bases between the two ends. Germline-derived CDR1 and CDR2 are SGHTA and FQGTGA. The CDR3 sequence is CASSLQGNEQFF. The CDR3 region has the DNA TGTGCCAGCAGCTTACAGGGGAATGAGCAGTTCTTC.

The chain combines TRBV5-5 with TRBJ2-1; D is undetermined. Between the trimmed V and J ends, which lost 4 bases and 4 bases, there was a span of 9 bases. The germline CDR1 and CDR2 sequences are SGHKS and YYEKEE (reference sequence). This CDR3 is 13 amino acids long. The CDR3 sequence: CASSLALYNEQFF. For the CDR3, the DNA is TGTGCCAGCAGCCTGGCCCTTTACAATGAGCAGTTCTTC.

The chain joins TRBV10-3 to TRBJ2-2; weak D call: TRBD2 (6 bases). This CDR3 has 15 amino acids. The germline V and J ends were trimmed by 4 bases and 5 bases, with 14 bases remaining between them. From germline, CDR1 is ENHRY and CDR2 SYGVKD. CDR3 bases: TGTGCCATCAGTGCGACGGGAGTAGGGACCGGGGAGCTGTTTTTT. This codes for CAISATGVGTGELFF.

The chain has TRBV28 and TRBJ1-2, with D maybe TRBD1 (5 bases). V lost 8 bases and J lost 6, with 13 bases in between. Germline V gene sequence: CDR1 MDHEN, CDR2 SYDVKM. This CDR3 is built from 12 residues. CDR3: CASRGDLNGYTF. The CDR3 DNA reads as TGTGCCAGCCGGGGGGATCTCAATGGCTACACCTTC.

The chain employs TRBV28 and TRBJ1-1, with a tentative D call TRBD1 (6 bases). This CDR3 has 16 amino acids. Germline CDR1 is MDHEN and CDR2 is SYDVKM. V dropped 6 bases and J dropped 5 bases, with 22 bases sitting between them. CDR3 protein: CASSPASVGARTEAFF. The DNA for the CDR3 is TGTGCCAGCAGCCCCGCTTCGGTGGGGGCGAGGACTGAAGCTTTCTTT.

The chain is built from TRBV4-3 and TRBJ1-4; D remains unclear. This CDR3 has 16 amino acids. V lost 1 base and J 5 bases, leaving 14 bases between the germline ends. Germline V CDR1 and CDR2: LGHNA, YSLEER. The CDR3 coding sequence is TGCGCCAGCAGCCAAGGTCATCGCCGGGAAAATGAAAAACTGTTTTTT. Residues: CASSQGHRRENEKLFF.

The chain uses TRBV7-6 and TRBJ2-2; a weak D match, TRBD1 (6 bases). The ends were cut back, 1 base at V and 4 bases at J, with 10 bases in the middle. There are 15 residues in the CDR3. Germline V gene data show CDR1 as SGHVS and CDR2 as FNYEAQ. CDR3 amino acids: CASSLDLGGTGELFF. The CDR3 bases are TGTGCCAGCAGCTTAGATCTAGGGGGCACCGGGGAGCTGTTTTTT.

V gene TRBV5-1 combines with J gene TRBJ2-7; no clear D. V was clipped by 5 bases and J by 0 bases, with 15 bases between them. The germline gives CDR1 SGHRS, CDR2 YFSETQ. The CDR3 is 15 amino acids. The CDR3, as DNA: TGCGCCAGCAGGGAGAGCGCCTGGAACTCCTACGAGCAGTACTTC. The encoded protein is CASRESAWNSYEQYF.

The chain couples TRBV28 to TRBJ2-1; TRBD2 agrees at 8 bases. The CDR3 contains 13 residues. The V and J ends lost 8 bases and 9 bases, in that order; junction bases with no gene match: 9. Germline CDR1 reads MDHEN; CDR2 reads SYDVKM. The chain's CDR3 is CASLGSGISEQFF. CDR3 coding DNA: TGTGCCAGCCTTGGTAGCGGGATTTCTGAGCAGTTCTTC.

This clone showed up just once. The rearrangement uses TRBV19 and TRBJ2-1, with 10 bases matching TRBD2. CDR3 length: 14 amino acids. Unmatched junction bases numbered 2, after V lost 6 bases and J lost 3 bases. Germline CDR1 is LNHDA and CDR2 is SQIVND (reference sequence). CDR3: CASRTSGVYNEQFF. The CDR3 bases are TGTGCCAGTAGAACTAGCGGGGTCTACAATGAGCAGTTCTTC. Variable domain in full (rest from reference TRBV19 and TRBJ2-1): DGGITQSPKYLFRKEGQNVTLSCEQNLNHDAMYWYRQDPGQGLRLIYYSQIVNDFQKGDIAEGYSVSREKKESFPLTVTSAQKNPTAFYLCASRTSGVYNEQFFGPGTRLTVL.

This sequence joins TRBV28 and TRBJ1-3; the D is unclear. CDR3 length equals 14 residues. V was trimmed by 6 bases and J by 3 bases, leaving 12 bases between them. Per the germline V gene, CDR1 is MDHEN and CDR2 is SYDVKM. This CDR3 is CASSPRRVGNTIYF. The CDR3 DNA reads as TGTGCCAGCAGCCCCCGCCGGGTTGGAAACACCATATATTTT.

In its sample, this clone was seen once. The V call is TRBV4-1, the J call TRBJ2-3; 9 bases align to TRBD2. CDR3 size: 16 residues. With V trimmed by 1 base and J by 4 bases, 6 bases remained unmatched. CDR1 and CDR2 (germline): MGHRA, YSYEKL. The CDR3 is CASSQGDGGGADTQYF. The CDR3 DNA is TGCGCCAGCAGCCAAGGAGATGGCGGGGGGGCAGATACGCAGTATTTT.

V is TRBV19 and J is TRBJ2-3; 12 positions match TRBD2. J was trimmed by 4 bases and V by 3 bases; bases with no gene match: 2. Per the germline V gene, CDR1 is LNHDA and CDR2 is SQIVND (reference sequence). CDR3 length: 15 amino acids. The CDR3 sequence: CASSILAGGPDTQYF. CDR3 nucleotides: TGTGCCAGTAGTATTCTAGCGGGAGGGCCAGATACGCAGTATTTT.

CDR3 nucleotides: TGTGCCAGCAGCCCGGGCGGGGTCTTTCGGGAGCAGTTCTTC. This encodes CASSPGGVFREQFF. This chain joins TRBV5-6 and TRBJ2-1; tentatively, D is TRBD2 (6 bases). There are 14 residues in the CDR3. V dropped 4 bases and J dropped 10 bases, with 18 bases sitting between them. In germline, CDR1 is SGHDT, CDR2 YYEEEE.

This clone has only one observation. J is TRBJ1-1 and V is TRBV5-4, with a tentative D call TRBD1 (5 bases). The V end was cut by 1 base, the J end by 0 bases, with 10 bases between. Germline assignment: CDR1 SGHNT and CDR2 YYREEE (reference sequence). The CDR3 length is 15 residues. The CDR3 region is CASSLRAGVNTEAFF. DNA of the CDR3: TGTGCCAGCAGCTTGAGGGCGGGGGTGAACACTGAAGCTTTCTTT.

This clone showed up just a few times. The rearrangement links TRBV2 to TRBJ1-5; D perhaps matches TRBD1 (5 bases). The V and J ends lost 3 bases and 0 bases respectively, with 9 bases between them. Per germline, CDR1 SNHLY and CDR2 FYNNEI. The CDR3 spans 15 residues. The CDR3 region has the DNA TGTGCCAGCAGTGAGTCAGGGAATAGCAATCAGCCCCAGCATTTT. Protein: CASSESGNSNQPQHF.

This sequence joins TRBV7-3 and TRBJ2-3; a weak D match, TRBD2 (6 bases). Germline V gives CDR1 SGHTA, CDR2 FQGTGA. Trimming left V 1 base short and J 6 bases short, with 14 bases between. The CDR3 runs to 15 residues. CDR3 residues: CASSLMGGPRDTQYF. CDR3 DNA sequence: TGTGCCAGCAGCTTAATGGGGGGACCTAGGGATACGCAGTATTTT.

The CDR3 nucleotides are TGTGCCAGCAGAGGCATCCAGGGCGGCGGCTACACCTTC. This codes for CASRGIQGGGYTF. The rearrangement links TRBV5-6 to TRBJ1-2, with a tentative D call TRBD1 (5 bases). V lost 5 bases, J lost 8 bases, and 16 bases lay in between. The CDR3 loop spans 13 amino acids. Germline loops: CDR1 SGHDT, CDR2 YYEEEE.

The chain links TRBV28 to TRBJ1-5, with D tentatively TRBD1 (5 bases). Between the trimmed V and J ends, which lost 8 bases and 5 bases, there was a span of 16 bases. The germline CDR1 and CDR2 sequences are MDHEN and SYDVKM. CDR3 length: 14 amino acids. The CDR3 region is CASFGRALDQPQHF. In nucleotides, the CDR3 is TGTGCCAGCTTTGGCAGGGCTTTGGATCAGCCCCAGCATTTT.

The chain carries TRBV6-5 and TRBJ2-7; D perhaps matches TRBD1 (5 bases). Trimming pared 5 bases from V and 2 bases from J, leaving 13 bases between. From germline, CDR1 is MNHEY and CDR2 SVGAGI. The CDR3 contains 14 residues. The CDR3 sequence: CASSTDRPPYEQYF. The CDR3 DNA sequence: TGTGCCAGCAGTACTGACAGACCGCCCTACGAGCAGTACTTC.

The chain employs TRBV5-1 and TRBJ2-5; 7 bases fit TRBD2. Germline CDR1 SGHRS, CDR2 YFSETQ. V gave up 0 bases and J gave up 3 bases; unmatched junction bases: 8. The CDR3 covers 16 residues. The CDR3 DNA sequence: TGCGCCAGCAGCTTGGGAAGTTGGGCGGGAGAAGAGACCCAGTACTTC. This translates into CASSLGSWAGEETQYF.

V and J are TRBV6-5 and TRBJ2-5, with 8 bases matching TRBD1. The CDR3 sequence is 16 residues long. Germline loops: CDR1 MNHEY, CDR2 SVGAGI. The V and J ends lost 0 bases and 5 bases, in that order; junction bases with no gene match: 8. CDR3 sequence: CASSYSTGGFGETQYF. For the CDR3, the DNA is TGTGCCAGCAGTTACTCTACAGGGGGATTCGGGGAGACCCAGTACTTC.

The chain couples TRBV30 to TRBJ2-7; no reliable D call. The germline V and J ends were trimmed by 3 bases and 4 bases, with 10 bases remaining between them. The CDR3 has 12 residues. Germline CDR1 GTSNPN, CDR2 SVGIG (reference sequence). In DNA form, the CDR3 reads TGTGCCTGGAGCGTAGTGGTTTACGAGCAGTACTTC. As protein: CAWSVVVYEQYF.

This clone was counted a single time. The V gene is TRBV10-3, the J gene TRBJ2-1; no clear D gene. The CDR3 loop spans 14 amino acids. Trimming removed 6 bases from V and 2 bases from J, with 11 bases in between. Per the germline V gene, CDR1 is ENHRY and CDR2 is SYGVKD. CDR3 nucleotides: TGTGCCATCAGGATGAGTGTGGCCTACAATGAGCAGTTCTTC. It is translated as CAIRMSVAYNEQFF.

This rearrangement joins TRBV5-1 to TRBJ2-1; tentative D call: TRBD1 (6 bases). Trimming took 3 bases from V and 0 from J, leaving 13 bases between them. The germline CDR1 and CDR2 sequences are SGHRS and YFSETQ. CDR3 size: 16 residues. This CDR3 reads CASSSRGDTSYNEQFF. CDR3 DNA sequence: TGCGCCAGCAGCTCACGAGGGGACACCTCCTACAATGAGCAGTTCTTC.

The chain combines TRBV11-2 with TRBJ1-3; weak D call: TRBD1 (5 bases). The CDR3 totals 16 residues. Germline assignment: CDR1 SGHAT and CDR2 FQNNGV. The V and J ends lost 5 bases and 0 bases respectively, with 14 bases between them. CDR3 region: CASSRLGPGSGNTIYF. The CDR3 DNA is TGTGCCAGCAGCAGGCTGGGGCCCGGCTCTGGAAACACCATATATTTT.